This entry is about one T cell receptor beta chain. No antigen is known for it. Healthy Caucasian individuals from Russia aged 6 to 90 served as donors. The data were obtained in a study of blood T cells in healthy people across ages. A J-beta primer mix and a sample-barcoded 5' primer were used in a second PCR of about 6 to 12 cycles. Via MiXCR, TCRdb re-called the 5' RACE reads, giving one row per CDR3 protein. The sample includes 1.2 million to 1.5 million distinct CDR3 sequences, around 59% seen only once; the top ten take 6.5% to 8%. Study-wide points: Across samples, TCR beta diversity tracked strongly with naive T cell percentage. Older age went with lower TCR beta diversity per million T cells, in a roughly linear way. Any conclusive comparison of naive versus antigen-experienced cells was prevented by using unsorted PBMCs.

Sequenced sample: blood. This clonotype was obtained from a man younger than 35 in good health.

The CDR3, as DNA: TGTGCCACCAGTGATCAGGCTGAGCTCACTCGAAGGTATGGCTACACCTTC. This encodes CATSDQAELTRRYGYTF. The genes are TRBV24-1 and TRBJ1-2; D remains ambiguous. This CDR3 spans 17 amino acids. V lost 3 bases, J lost 5 bases, and 21 bases lay in between. The germline V gene has CDR1 KGHDR and CDR2 SFDVKD.